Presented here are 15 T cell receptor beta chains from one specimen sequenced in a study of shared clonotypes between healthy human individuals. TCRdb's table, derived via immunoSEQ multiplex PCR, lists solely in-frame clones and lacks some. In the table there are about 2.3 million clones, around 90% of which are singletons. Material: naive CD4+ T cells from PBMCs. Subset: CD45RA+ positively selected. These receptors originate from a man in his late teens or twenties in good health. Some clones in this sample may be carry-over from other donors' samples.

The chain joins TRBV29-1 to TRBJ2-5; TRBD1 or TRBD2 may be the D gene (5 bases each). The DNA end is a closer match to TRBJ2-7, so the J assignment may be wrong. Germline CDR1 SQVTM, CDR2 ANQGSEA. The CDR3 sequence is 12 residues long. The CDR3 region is CSVEGVGYEQYF. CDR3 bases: TGCAGCGTTGAGGGGGTGGGCTACGAGCAGTACTTC.

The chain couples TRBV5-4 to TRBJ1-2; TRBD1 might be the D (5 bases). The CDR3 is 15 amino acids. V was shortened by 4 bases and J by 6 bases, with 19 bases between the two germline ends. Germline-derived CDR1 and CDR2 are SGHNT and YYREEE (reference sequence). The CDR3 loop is CASSPIAVRVDGYTF. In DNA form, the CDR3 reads TGTGCCAGCAGCCCGATAGCTGTCAGGGTTGATGGCTACACCTTC.

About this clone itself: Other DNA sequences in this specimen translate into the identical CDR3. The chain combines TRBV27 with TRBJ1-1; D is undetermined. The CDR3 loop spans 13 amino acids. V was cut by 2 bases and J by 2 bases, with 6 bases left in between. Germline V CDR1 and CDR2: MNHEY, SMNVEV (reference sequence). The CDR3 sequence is CASSLRRNTEAFF. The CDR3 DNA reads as TGTGCCAGCAGTTTAAGGAGAAACACTGAAGCTTTCTTT.

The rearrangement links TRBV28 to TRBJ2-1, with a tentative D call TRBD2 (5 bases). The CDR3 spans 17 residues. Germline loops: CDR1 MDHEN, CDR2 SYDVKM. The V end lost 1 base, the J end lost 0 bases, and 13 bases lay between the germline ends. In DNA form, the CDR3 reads TGTGCCAGCAGTTTATTAGGGCGGGCACCCTCCTACAATGAGCAGTTCTTC. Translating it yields CASSLLGRAPSYNEQFF.

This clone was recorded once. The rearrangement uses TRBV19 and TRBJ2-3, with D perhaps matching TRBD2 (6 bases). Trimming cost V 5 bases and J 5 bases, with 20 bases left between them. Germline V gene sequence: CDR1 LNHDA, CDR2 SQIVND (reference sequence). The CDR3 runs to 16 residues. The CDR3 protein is CASSPLAAGPGDTQYF. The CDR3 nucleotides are TGTGCCAGTAGTCCACTAGCCGCGGGGCCCGGAGATACGCAGTATTTT.

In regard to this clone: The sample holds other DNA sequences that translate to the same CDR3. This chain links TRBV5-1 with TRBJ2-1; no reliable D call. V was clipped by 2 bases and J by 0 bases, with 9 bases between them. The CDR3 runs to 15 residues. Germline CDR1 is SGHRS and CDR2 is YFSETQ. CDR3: CASSFTDSSYNEQFF. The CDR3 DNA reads TGCGCCAGCAGCTTTACAGATAGCTCCTACAATGAGCAGTTCTTC.

CDR3 protein: CATSWRQGHNEQFF. CDR3 nucleotides: TGTGCCACCAGCTGGAGACAGGGTCACAATGAGCAGTTCTTC. The chain uses TRBV15 and TRBJ2-1; TRBD1 agrees at 7 bases. Unmatched junction bases numbered 6, after V lost 5 bases and J lost 5 bases. The CDR3 runs to 14 residues. The germline gives CDR1 LNHNV, CDR2 YYDKDF (reference sequence).

The CDR3, as DNA: TGTGCCAGCAGCTTAGATCAGATAAATCAGCCCCAGCATTTT. Translation: CASSLDQINQPQHF. The chain uses TRBV11-2 and TRBJ1-5, with no clear D. Trimming took 0 bases from V and 4 from J, leaving 7 bases between them. CDR1 is SGHAT, CDR2 FQNNGV, per germline. The CDR3 runs 14 residues.

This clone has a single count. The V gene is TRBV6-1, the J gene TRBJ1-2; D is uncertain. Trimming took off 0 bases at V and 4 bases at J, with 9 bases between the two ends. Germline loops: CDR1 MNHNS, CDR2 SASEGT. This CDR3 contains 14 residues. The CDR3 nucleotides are TGTGCCAGCAGTGAAGCTTACGGCTCCTATGGCTACACCTTC. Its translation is CASSEAYGSYGYTF.

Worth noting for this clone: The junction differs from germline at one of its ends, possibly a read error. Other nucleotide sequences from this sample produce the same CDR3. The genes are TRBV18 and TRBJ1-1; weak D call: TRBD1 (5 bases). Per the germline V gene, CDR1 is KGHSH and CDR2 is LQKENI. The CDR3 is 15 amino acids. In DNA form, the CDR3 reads TGTGCCAGCTCACGGGACTCGACGGCGAACACTGAAGCTTTTTTT. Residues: CASSRDSTANTEAFF.

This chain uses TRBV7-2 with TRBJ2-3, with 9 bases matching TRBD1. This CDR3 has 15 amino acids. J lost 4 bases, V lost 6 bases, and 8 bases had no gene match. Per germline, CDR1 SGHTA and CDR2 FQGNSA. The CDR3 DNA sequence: TGTGCCAGCAGTTTAATACAGGGGGCCGCAGATACGCAGTATTTT. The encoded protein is CASSLIQGAADTQYF.

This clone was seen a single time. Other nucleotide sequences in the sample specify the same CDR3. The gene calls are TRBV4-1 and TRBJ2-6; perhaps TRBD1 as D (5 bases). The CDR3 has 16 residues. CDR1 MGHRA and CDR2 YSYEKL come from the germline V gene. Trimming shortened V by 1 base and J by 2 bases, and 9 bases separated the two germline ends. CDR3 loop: CASSQGQGAGANVLTF. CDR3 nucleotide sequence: TGCGCCAGCAGCCAAGGTCAAGGGGCTGGGGCCAACGTCCTGACTTTC.

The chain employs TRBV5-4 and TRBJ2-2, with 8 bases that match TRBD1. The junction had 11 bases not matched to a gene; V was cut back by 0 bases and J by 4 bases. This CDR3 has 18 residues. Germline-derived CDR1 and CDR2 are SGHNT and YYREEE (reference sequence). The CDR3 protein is CASSLGWGDRGRTGELFF. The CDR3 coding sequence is TGTGCCAGCAGCTTGGGATGGGGAGACAGGGGCCGCACCGGGGAGCTGTTTTTT.

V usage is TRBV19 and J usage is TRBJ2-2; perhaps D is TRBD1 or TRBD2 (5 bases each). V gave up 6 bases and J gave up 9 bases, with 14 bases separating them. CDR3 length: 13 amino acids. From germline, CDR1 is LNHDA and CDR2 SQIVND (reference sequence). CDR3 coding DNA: TGTGCCAGTAGACCTAACGGGGCCCGGGAGCTGTTTTTT. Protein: CASRPNGARELFF. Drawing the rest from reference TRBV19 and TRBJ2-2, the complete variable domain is DGGITQSPKYLFRKEGQNVTLSCEQNLNHDAMYWYRQDPGQGLRLIYYSQIVNDFQKGDIAEGYSVSREKKESFPLTVTSAQKNPTAFYLCASRPNGARELFFGEGSRLTVL.

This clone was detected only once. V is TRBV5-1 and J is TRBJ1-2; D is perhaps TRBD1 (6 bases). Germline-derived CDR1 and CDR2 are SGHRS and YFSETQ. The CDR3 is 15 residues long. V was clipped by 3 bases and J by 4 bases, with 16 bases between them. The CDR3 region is CASSSQTGPFYGYTF. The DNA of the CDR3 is TGCGCCAGCAGCTCCCAGACAGGACCTTTCTATGGCTACACCTTC.